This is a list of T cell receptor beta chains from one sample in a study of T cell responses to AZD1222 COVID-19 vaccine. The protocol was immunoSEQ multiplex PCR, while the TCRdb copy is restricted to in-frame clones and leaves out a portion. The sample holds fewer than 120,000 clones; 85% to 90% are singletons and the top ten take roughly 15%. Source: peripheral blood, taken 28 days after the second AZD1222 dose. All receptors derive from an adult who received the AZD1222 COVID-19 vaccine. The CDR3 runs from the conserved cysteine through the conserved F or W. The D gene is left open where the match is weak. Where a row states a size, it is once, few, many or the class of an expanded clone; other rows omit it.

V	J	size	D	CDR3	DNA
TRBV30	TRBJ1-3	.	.	CAWSEGTGNTIYF	TGTGCCTGGAGTGAGGGCACTGGAAACACCATATATTTT
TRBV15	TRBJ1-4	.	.	CATSSSGATNEKLFF	TGTGCCACCAGCAGCTCAGGGGCTACTAATGAAAAACTGTTTTTT
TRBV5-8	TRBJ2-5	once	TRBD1	CASSGRTGGSETQYF	TGTGCCAGCAGCGGGAGGACAGGGGGATCAGAGACCCAGTACTTC
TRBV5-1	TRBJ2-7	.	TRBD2	CASSPDPGLAGEQYF	TGCGCCAGCAGCCCGGACCCGGGACTAGCGGGGGAGCAGTACTTC
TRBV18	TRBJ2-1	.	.	CASSPPVPLIDNEQFF	TGTGCCAGCTCACCACCGGTCCCCCTCATTGACAATGAGCAGTTCTTC
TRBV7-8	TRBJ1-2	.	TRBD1	CASSSGQGGPGYGYTF	TGTGCCAGTTCATCGGGACAGGGTGGCCCCGGCTATGGCTACACCTTC
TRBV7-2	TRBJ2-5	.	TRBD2	CASSPSGGASYETQYF	TGTGCCAGCAGCCCTAGCGGGGGGGCATCGTATGAGACCCAGTACTTC
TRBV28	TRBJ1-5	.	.	CASSLWDPGSNQPQHF	TGTGCCAGCAGTTTATGGGACCCCGGGAGCAATCAGCCCCAGCATTTT
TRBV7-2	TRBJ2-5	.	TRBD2	CASSTGLAGGPREETQYF	TGTGCCAGCAGCACTGGACTAGCGGGAGGGCCGAGGGAAGAGACCCAGTACTTC
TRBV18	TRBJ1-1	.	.	CASSPPSGLTEAFF	TGTGCCAGCTCACCACCTTCGGGACTCACTGAAGCTTTCTTT
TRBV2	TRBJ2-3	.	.	CASSEGPGAAIPQYF	TGTGCCAGCAGTGAAGGCCCGGGGGCCGCGATACCTCAGTATTTT
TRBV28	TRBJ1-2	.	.	CASSLFNRNYGYTF	TGTGCCAGCAGTTTGTTTAACAGGAACTATGGCTACACCTTC
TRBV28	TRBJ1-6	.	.	CASSPVGSDSRAPNDNSPLHF	TGTGCCAGCAGTCCCGTGGGGTCGGACAGCCGGGCCCCAAATGATAATTCACCCCTCCACTTT
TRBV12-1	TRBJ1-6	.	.	CASSLPDRVNISYNSPLHF	TGTGCCAGCAGCCTCCCAGACAGGGTAAATATTTCCTATAATTCACCCCTCCACTTT
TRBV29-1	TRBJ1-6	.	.	CSAWRGVSPLHF	TGCAGCGCCTGGCGGGGGGTCTCACCCCTCCACTTT
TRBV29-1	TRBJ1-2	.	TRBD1	CSVDRDGYTF	TGCAGCGTGGACAGGGATGGCTACACCTTC
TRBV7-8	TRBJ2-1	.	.	CASSLERLNEQFF	TGTGCCAGCAGCTTAGAAAGGCTAAATGAGCAGTTCTTC
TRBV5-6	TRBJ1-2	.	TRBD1	CASSSGTGAVYGYTF	TGTGCCAGCAGCTCCGGGACAGGTGCCGTGTATGGCTACACCTTC